One and the same sample provided the 28 T cell receptor beta chains below, sequenced in a study of identical twins. MiXCR, applied by TCRdb to the 5' RACE reads, yields one record per CDR3 protein. The table includes hundreds of thousands of distinct CDR3 sequences, roughly an eighth detected once. These records were also assigned to another study, of yellow fever vaccine responses in identical twins.

The sequenced material came from PBMCs. These receptors were collected from a woman under 30 in good health.

This clonotype has just a few counts. The V call is TRBV6-5, the J call TRBJ2-1, with D perhaps TRBD1 (6 bases). CDR3 size: 11 residues. CDR1 is MNHEY, CDR2 SVGAGI, per germline. V dropped 8 bases and J dropped 10 bases, with 12 bases sitting between them. CDR3 residues: CASASQGEQFF. The DNA of the CDR3 is TGTGCCAGCGCATCACAGGGAGAGCAGTTCTTC.

In this sample, this clonotype turned up many times. This chain connects TRBV10-3 to TRBJ2-5, with a weak D call TRBD2 (6 bases). V lost 0 bases and J 4 bases, leaving 9 bases between the germline ends. The CDR3 is made up of 14 amino acids. CDR1 is ENHRY, CDR2 SYGVKD, per germline. CDR3 DNA: TGTGCCATCAGTGAGTCTGGCGGGGCAGAGACCCAGTACTTC. Its translation is CAISESGGAETQYF.

This clonotype was detected only a few times. As DNA, the CDR3 is TGTGCCAGCAGTTACACCGGGACCGAATACAATGAGCAGTTCTTC. Translating gives CASSYTGTEYNEQFF. This chain connects TRBV6-2 or TRBV6-3 to TRBJ2-1, with D possibly called TRBD1 or TRBD2 (5 bases each). Looked up from germline, CDR1 is MNHEY and CDR2 is SVGEGT. V lost 2 bases to trimming and J lost 4 bases, with 12 bases between them. This CDR3 comprises 15 residues.

This clonotype was observed a handful of times. The rearrangement joins TRBV2 to TRBJ1-6, with D maybe TRBD1 (5 bases). Germline V lookup: CDR1 SNHLY, CDR2 FYNNEI. The CDR3 spans 14 residues. The V and J ends lost 7 bases and 5 bases respectively, with 12 bases between them. In DNA, the CDR3 is TGTGCCAGCACCCCCGGACATAATAATTCACCCCTCCACTTT. As protein: CASTPGHNNSPLHF.

This clonotype was detected only a few times. This sequence joins TRBV28 and TRBJ2-7; D is ambiguous. The germline CDR1 and CDR2 sequences are MDHEN and SYDVKM. The CDR3 is 12 residues long. Trimming took off 1 base at V and 6 bases at J, with 7 bases between the two ends. The CDR3 protein is CASSLLGREQYV. For the CDR3, the DNA is TGTGCCAGCAGTTTATTAGGACGCGAGCAGTACGTC.

This chain joins TRBV6-4 and TRBJ2-1; 10 bases fit TRBD2. Trimming cost V 3 bases and J 3 bases; bases outside gene matches: 2. Germline V gives CDR1 MRHNA, CDR2 SNTAGT. The CDR3 runs 15 residues. CDR3: CASSEKREGYNEQFF. The CDR3 nucleotides read TGTGCCAGCAGTGAAAAGCGGGAGGGCTACAATGAGCAGTTCTTC.

This clonotype was counted between two and nine times. This CDR3 reads CASSSQDYEQYF. The CDR3 nucleotides read TGTGCCAGCAGTTCACAGGACTACGAGCAGTACTTC. The chain employs TRBV28 and TRBJ2-7; D is possibly TRBD1 (5 bases). The length of the CDR3 is 12 residues. CDR1 is MDHEN and CDR2 is SYDVKM in the germline V gene. The ends were cut back, 4 bases at V and 3 bases at J, with 7 bases in the middle.

This clonotype was found many times. The chain employs TRBV12-3 or TRBV12-4 and TRBJ2-5; no firm D call. The CDR3 runs to 15 residues. Trimming left V 0 bases short and J 2 bases short, with 10 bases between. The CDR3 spells CASSLAPGSQETQYF. DNA of the CDR3: TGTGCCAGCAGTTTAGCGCCCGGATCTCAAGAGACCCAGTACTTC.

This clonotype has a handful of counts. The rearrangement joins TRBV7-2 to TRBJ2-1, with TRBD1 matching 8 bases. V gave up 5 bases and J gave up 4 bases; unmatched junction bases: 10. The CDR3 runs 16 residues. Germline V gene lookup returns CDR1 SGHTA and CDR2 FQGNSA. The CDR3 region is CASSKQTGVNYNEQFF. The CDR3 nucleotides are TGTGCCAGCAGCAAGCAGACAGGGGTGAATTACAATGAGCAGTTCTTC.

The V call is TRBV6-1, the J call TRBJ2-1, with unresolved D. Germline V gene sequence: CDR1 MNHNS, CDR2 SASEGT. Trimming stripped 5 bases from V and 2 bases from J, with 13 bases between. This CDR3 comprises 15 residues. The CDR3 nucleotides read TGTGCCAGCAGTCGGGCCGGCGGAGCCTACAATGAGCAGTTCTTC. Amino acid sequence: CASSRAGGAYNEQFF.

The J gene is TRBJ2-1, the V gene TRBV7-8; 8 nucleotides align to TRBD2. V lost 5 bases to trimming and J lost 9 bases; unmatched junction nucleotides: 12. Looked up from germline, CDR1 is SGHVS and CDR2 is FQNEAQ. The CDR3 is 15 amino acids. In nucleotides, the CDR3 is TGTGCCAGCAGCCGAATGGGACTAGTGATTGGTGAGCAGTTCTTC. As protein: CASSRMGLVIGEQFF.

The chain combines TRBV19 with TRBJ2-4; TRBD1 aligns across 7 bases. V lost 5 bases to trimming and J lost 7 bases; unmatched junction nucleotides: 11. This CDR3 spans 15 amino acids. Germline V gene sequence: CDR1 LNHDA, CDR2 SQIVND (reference sequence). In DNA, the CDR3 is TGTGCCAGTAGTGTCGGGACAGCGATAGACAACATTCAGTACTTC. Translating gives CASSVGTAIDNIQYF.

As concerns this clonotype: One end of the junction does not line up with germline, which may come from a read error. J is TRBJ2-1 and V is TRBV20-1; the D gene is possibly TRBD2 (5 bases). This CDR3 is 15 amino acids long. Germline CDR1 is DFQATT and CDR2 is SNEGSKA (reference sequence). The chain's CDR3 is CCARDYLKDSNEQFF. CDR3 nucleotides: TGCTGTGCTAGAGATTACCTCAAGGACTCCAATGAGCAGTTCTTC.

The CDR3 loop reads CSARDLGGGARSYNEQFF. CDR3 sequence (DNA): TGCAGTGCTAGAGATCTTGGGGGAGGGGCCCGGTCCTACAATGAGCAGTTCTTC. The chain couples TRBV20-1 to TRBJ2-1; 7 bases agree with TRBD2. The germline gives CDR1 DFQATT, CDR2 SNEGSKA (reference sequence). Unmatched junction bases numbered 12, after V lost 0 bases and J lost 1 base. This CDR3 comprises 18 residues.

A few counts support this clonotype. The chain carries TRBV5-1 and TRBJ2-1; D possibly corresponds to TRBD1 (6 bases). Trimming removed 4 bases from V and 5 bases from J, with 19 bases in between. CDR1 SGHRS and CDR2 YFSETQ come from the germline V gene. The CDR3 length is 16 residues. The CDR3 spells CASSTRAGTPNNEQFF. The CDR3 region has the DNA TGCGCCAGCAGCACTCGCGCCGGGACACCGAACAATGAGCAGTTCTTC.

This chain connects TRBV12-3 or TRBV12-4 to TRBJ2-4; TRBD1 agrees at 7 bases. This CDR3 region has 15 residues. With 4 bases clipped from V and 2 bases from J, the junction kept 5 bases outside the gene matches. The CDR3 DNA reads TGTGCCAGCAGTTACAGGGGTTCGTCCAAAAACATTCAGTACTTC. It translates to CASSYRGSSKNIQYF.

This clonotype appeared a few times. CDR3 protein: CATSDRGLAGVNEQFF. The CDR3 nucleotides are TGTGCCACCAGTGACAGAGGACTAGCGGGAGTAAATGAGCAGTTCTTC. The chain recombines TRBV24-1 with TRBJ2-1; TRBD2 agrees at 13 bases. The CDR3 contains 16 residues. Unmatched junction bases numbered 6, after V lost 4 bases and J lost 7 bases. CDR1 is KGHDR and CDR2 is SFDVKD in the germline V gene.

This clonotype was seen more than once but under ten times. The chain links TRBV29-1 to TRBJ2-3; TRBD2 might be the D (5 bases). Germline loops: CDR1 SQVTM, CDR2 ANQGSEA. CDR3 length: 20 residues. Trimming took off 1 base at V and 0 bases at J, with 26 bases between the two ends. CDR3 nucleotides: TGCAGCGTTGAAGGGAGAACGGAGACAACGGGGATCCCTAGCACAGATACGCAGTATTTT. Translation: CSVEGRTETTGIPSTDTQYF.

V usage is TRBV5-1 and J usage is TRBJ1-4; D may be TRBD1 (5 bases). The CDR3 extends over 14 amino acids. Germline-derived CDR1 and CDR2 are SGHRS and YFSETQ. V lost 3 bases and J 8 bases, leaving 14 bases between the germline ends. This CDR3 is CASSWGSKGEKLFF. The CDR3 DNA follows: TGCGCCAGCAGCTGGGGGTCTAAAGGAGAAAAACTGTTTTTT.

The V gene is TRBV18, the J gene TRBJ2-1, with 7 bases identical to TRBD2. This CDR3 is built from 15 residues. V gave up 4 bases and J gave up 4 bases; unmatched junction bases: 7. CDR1 and CDR2 (germline): KGHSH, LQKENI. CDR3 loop: CASSQLAYGYNEQFF. CDR3 nucleotide sequence: TGTGCCAGCTCACAACTAGCGTACGGTTACAATGAGCAGTTCTTC.

This clonotype came up a few times. The V call is TRBV29-1, the J call TRBJ2-6; D is unclear. CDR1 is SQVTM, CDR2 ANQGSEA, per germline. Trimming cost V 1 base and J 3 bases, with 1 base left between them. The CDR3 is 12 residues long. The DNA for the CDR3 is TGCAGCGTTGAAGTTGGGGCCAACGTCCTGACTTTC. Protein product: CSVEVGANVLTF.

The genes are TRBV7-8 and TRBJ2-3, with D perhaps matching TRBD2 (6 bases). The CDR3 loop spans 16 amino acids. CDR1 SGHVS and CDR2 FQNEAQ come from the germline V gene. The V end lost 5 bases, the J end lost 3 bases, and 18 bases lay between the germline ends. CDR3 DNA sequence: TGTGCCAGCAGCCAGAGTGTACTAGCAGGGACAGATACGCAGTATTTT. Protein sequence: CASSQSVLAGTDTQYF.

The V call is TRBV2, the J call TRBJ2-1, with 9 bases lining up with TRBD2. Germline V gives CDR1 SNHLY, CDR2 FYNNEI. The junction had 20 bases not matched to a gene; V was cut back by 8 bases and J by 9 bases. This CDR3 spans 17 amino acids. CDR3 DNA: TGTGCCAGCCTCGGGTTAGCGGGGGCCACCTCCGCAGGTGAGCAGTTCTTC. It is translated as CASLGLAGATSAGEQFF. Variable domain in full (rest from reference TRBV2 and TRBJ2-1): EPEVTQTPSHQVTQMGQEVILRCVPISNHLYFYWYRQILGQKVEFLVSFYNNEISEKSEIFDDQFSVERPDGSNFTLKIRSTKLEDSAMYFCASLGLAGATSAGEQFFGPGTRLTVL.

The chain combines TRBV5-1 with TRBJ1-4, with D unclear. CDR3 length: 16 residues. In germline, CDR1 is SGHRS, CDR2 YFSETQ. V lost 1 base and J 0 bases, leaving 10 bases between the germline ends. CDR3 DNA sequence: TGCGCCAGCAGCTTGCTGGGTATGACAACTAATGAAAAACTGTTTTTT. It is translated as CASSLLGMTTNEKLFF.

This clonotype turned up a few times. V usage is TRBV7-9 and J usage is TRBJ1-2, with D tentatively TRBD1 (5 bases). Germline V gene data show CDR1 as SEHNR and CDR2 as FQNEAQ (reference sequence). The CDR3 runs 12 residues. V lost 3 bases to trimming and J lost 8 bases, with 10 bases between them. The CDR3 DNA reads as TGTGCCAGCAGCTTGGGGGAGAGAGGCTACACCTTC. Translation: CASSLGERGYTF.

This clonotype occurred a few times. The chain links TRBV5-5 to TRBJ2-3; the D gene is possibly TRBD2 (5 bases). Germline lookup yields CDR1 SGHKS and CDR2 YYEKEE (reference sequence). Trimming took off 2 bases at V and 0 bases at J, with 13 bases between the two ends. The CDR3 runs to 16 residues. CDR3 amino acids: CASSLPSGTSTDTQYF. CDR3 DNA: TGTGCCAGCAGCTTACCCAGCGGTACTAGCACAGATACGCAGTATTTT.

The CDR3, as DNA: TGCGCCAGCAGCTTGGCACTGGGCGACTATGGCTACACCTTC. It encodes CASSLALGDYGYTF. The V and J genes are TRBV5-1 and TRBJ1-2, with D unclear. Deletions cut 0 bases from V and 3 bases from J, with 9 bases between. From germline, CDR1 is SGHRS and CDR2 YFSETQ. CDR3 size: 14 residues.

As for this clonotype: One base away lies a much larger clone, so this may be a sequencing read error. The genes are TRBV29-1 and TRBJ2-5; D call uncertain. The CDR3 has 12 amino acids. CDR1 is SQVTM and CDR2 is ANQGSEA in the germline V gene. V gave up 7 bases and J gave up 4 bases, with 13 bases separating them. The CDR3, as DNA: TGCAGCGCTGGCCGGCCGAGAGAGACCCAGTACTTC. Translating gives CSAGRPRETQYF.